Listed below are T cell receptor beta chains from one sample, sequenced in a study of pediatric ulcerative colitis. The protocol was immunoSEQ multiplex PCR, while the TCRdb copy is restricted to in-frame clones and leaves out a portion. The table shows 30,000 to 35,000 clones, with about 81% occurring only once. Sequencing was performed on gut tissue. The source of these receptors is a boy under 18 with mild ulcerative colitis. The CDR3 runs from the conserved cysteine through the conserved F or W. Fields, in order: V gene, D gene, clone size, J gene, CDR3 protein, CDR3 DNA. D genes are given only for firm matches. Rows may omit the clone size; those that give it use once, few, many or a size class.

v_call: TRBV27; d_call: .; clone_size: .; j_call: TRBJ2-3; cdr3_aa: CASSSTGGTSTDTQYF; cdr3_nt: TGTGCCAGCAGTTCCACGGGTGGGACTAGCACAGATACGCAGTATTTT
v_call: TRBV5-8; d_call: .; clone_size: .; j_call: TRBJ1-5; cdr3_aa: CASSLTVTGPQHF; cdr3_nt: TGTGCCAGCAGCTTAACAGTGACTGGTCCCCAGCATTTT
v_call: TRBV7-8; d_call: .; clone_size: once; j_call: TRBJ1-3; cdr3_aa: CASSLVSGGNTIYF; cdr3_nt: TGTGCCAGCAGCTTAGTGTCTGGGGGAAACACCATATATTTT
v_call: TRBV5-6; d_call: TRBD1; clone_size: few; j_call: TRBJ1-2; cdr3_aa: CASSRQGGYGYTF; cdr3_nt: TGTGCCAGCAGCCGACAGGGTGGCTATGGCTACACCTTC
v_call: TRBV2; d_call: .; clone_size: .; j_call: TRBJ2-7; cdr3_aa: CASSERDEQYF; cdr3_nt: TGTGCCAGCAGTGAAAGGGACGAGCAGTACTTC
v_call: TRBV5-1; d_call: .; clone_size: .; j_call: TRBJ1-1; cdr3_aa: CASSLGDRFNTEAFF; cdr3_nt: TGCGCCAGCAGCCTCGGAGACAGATTCAACACTGAAGCTTTCTTT
v_call: TRBV5-1; d_call: TRBD2; clone_size: .; j_call: TRBJ2-2; cdr3_aa: CASSSDPSGGNTGELFF; cdr3_nt: TGCGCCAGCAGTTCCGACCCTAGCGGGGGGAACACCGGGGAGCTGTTTTTT
v_call: TRBV27; d_call: .; clone_size: few; j_call: TRBJ2-1; cdr3_aa: CASSLYPGGGNNEQFF; cdr3_nt: TGTGCCAGCAGTTTATATCCGGGGGGCGGGAACAATGAGCAGTTCTTC
v_call: TRBV30; d_call: TRBD1; clone_size: .; j_call: TRBJ2-2; cdr3_aa: CAWSVGIDSGTGMNTGELFF; cdr3_nt: TGTGCCTGGAGTGTAGGGATCGATTCCGGGACAGGGATGAACACCGGGGAGCTGTTTTTT
v_call: TRBV4-1; d_call: .; clone_size: .; j_call: TRBJ2-7; cdr3_aa: CASSQAEGAGEQYF; cdr3_nt: TGCGCCAGCAGCCAAGCCGAAGGGGCGGGGGAGCAGTACTTC
v_call: TRBV19; d_call: .; clone_size: .; j_call: TRBJ2-3; cdr3_aa: CASSIRGALSTDTQYF; cdr3_nt: TGTGCCAGTAGTATCCGGGGGGCGCTGAGCACAGATACGCAGTATTTT
v_call: TRBV5-5; d_call: TRBD1; clone_size: few; j_call: TRBJ1-1; cdr3_aa: CASSRPGQNIEAFF; cdr3_nt: TGTGCCAGCAGCCGGCCGGGACAGAACATTGAAGCTTTCTTT
v_call: TRBV29-1; d_call: .; clone_size: .; j_call: TRBJ1-2; cdr3_aa: CSVSGYGYTF; cdr3_nt: TGCAGCGTTAGCGGGTATGGCTACACCTTC
v_call: TRBV12-2; d_call: .; clone_size: few; j_call: TRBJ1-5; cdr3_aa: CASREGVDQPQHF; cdr3_nt: TGTGCAAGTCGTGAAGGGGTCGATCAGCCCCAGCATTTT
v_call: TRBV6-5; d_call: .; clone_size: .; j_call: TRBJ2-1; cdr3_aa: CASSYSQGKQFF; cdr3_nt: TGTGCCAGCAGTTACTCCCAGGGCAAGCAGTTCTTC
v_call: TRBV5-4; d_call: TRBD1; clone_size: .; j_call: TRBJ2-7; cdr3_aa: CASSLGTGVGEQYF; cdr3_nt: TGTGCCAGCAGCTTGGGGACAGGGGTCGGCGAGCAGTACTTC
v_call: TRBV25-1; d_call: .; clone_size: .; j_call: TRBJ2-1; cdr3_aa: CASSEGRYNEQFF; cdr3_nt: TGTGCCAGCAGTGAGGGCAGATACAATGAGCAGTTCTTC
v_call: TRBV5-4; d_call: .; clone_size: .; j_call: TRBJ1-2; cdr3_aa: CASSFVGTLEGYTF; cdr3_nt: TGTGCCAGCAGCTTCGTTGGGACACTGGAAGGCTACACCTTC
v_call: TRBV5-4; d_call: TRBD2; clone_size: .; j_call: TRBJ2-7; cdr3_aa: CASSSSGGGYEQYF; cdr3_nt: TGTGCCAGCAGCTCTAGCGGGGGGGGGTACGAGCAGTACTTC
v_call: TRBV2; d_call: .; clone_size: .; j_call: TRBJ1-2; cdr3_aa: CASSAGLNRVRGYTF; cdr3_nt: TGTGCCAGCAGCGCCGGATTAAACAGGGTACGAGGCTACACCTTC
v_call: TRBV27; d_call: .; clone_size: .; j_call: TRBJ2-7; cdr3_aa: CASSLGRTYEQYF; cdr3_nt: TGTGCCAGCAGTTTAGGACGGACCTACGAGCAGTACTTC
v_call: TRBV5-1; d_call: .; clone_size: .; j_call: TRBJ1-1; cdr3_aa: CASSFQGPDTEAFF; cdr3_nt: TGCGCCAGCAGCTTCCAGGGGCCGGACACTGAAGCTTTCTTT
v_call: TRBV6-1; d_call: .; clone_size: .; j_call: TRBJ1-6; cdr3_aa: CASSEGGIPPLHF; cdr3_nt: TGTGCCAGCAGTGAAGGTGGGATCCCACCCCTCCACTTT
v_call: TRBV5-1; d_call: TRBD2; clone_size: .; j_call: TRBJ2-1; cdr3_aa: CASSPSRGGVSNEQFF; cdr3_nt: TGCGCCAGCAGCCCCAGTCGCGGGGGGGTATCCAATGAGCAGTTCTTC
v_call: TRBV5-1; d_call: .; clone_size: .; j_call: TRBJ2-3; cdr3_aa: CASSLGQVRRDTQYF; cdr3_nt: TGCGCCAGCAGCTTGGGACAGGTGAGGAGGGATACGCAGTATTTT
v_call: TRBV29-1; d_call: .; clone_size: .; j_call: TRBJ2-2; cdr3_aa: CSVRLLFGELFF; cdr3_nt: TGCAGCGTCCGCCTCCTTTTCGGGGAGCTGTTTTTT
v_call: TRBV29-1; d_call: .; clone_size: .; j_call: TRBJ2-7; cdr3_aa: CSVIGLRGAPYEQYF; cdr3_nt: TGCAGCGTTATCGGATTACGGGGGGCGCCCTACGAGCAGTACTTC
v_call: TRBV4-1; d_call: .; clone_size: .; j_call: TRBJ1-2; cdr3_aa: CASSHRMVGGIYGYTF; cdr3_nt: TGCGCCAGCAGCCATCGGATGGTAGGAGGAATCTATGGCTACACCTTC
v_call: TRBV15; d_call: .; clone_size: .; j_call: TRBJ2-7; cdr3_aa: CATSRDISSYEQYF; cdr3_nt: TGTGCCACCAGCAGAGATATCTCCTCCTACGAGCAGTACTTC
v_call: TRBV5-1; d_call: .; clone_size: .; j_call: TRBJ1-2; cdr3_aa: CASSSEGPPDGYTF; cdr3_nt: TGCGCCAGCAGCTCTGAGGGACCTCCGGACGGTTACACCTTC
v_call: TRBV11-2; d_call: .; clone_size: .; j_call: TRBJ2-7; cdr3_aa: CASRRIPGQSGEQYF; cdr3_nt: TGTGCCAGCAGGCGTATCCCGGGACAATCGGGCGAGCAGTACTTC
v_call: TRBV11-3; d_call: TRBD1; clone_size: .; j_call: TRBJ1-1; cdr3_aa: CASSWQGGVVTEAFF; cdr3_nt: TGTGCCAGCAGCTGGCAGGGGGGGGTAGTTACTGAAGCTTTCTTT
v_call: TRBV6-5; d_call: TRBD1; clone_size: .; j_call: TRBJ1-1; cdr3_aa: CASFLGQGGKAFF; cdr3_nt: TGTGCCTCCTTCCTGGGACAGGGAGGTAAAGCTTTCTTT
v_call: TRBV4-1; d_call: .; clone_size: .; j_call: TRBJ2-7; cdr3_aa: CASSQFRLGISYEQYF; cdr3_nt: TGCGCCAGCAGCCAATTCAGGCTAGGAATCTCCTACGAGCAGTACTTC
v_call: TRBV2; d_call: .; clone_size: .; j_call: TRBJ1-4; cdr3_aa: CASRGPRDSNEKLFF; cdr3_nt: TGTGCCAGCAGGGGACCCAGGGACTCTAATGAAAAACTGTTTTTT
v_call: TRBV7-2; d_call: TRBD1; clone_size: .; j_call: TRBJ1-2; cdr3_aa: CASSRDRGIPRYGYTF; cdr3_nt: TGTGCCAGCAGCCGGGACAGGGGGATCCCTCGCTATGGCTACACCTTC
v_call: TRBV21-1; d_call: .; clone_size: .; j_call: TRBJ2-4; cdr3_aa: CASTLTRRLAKNIQYF; cdr3_nt: TGTGCCAGCACCCTAACCCGTCGCCTAGCCAAAAACATTCAGTACTTC
v_call: TRBV10-3; d_call: TRBD1; clone_size: .; j_call: TRBJ2-1; cdr3_aa: CAISESRTGVNEQFF; cdr3_nt: TGTGCCATCAGTGAGTCGAGGACAGGGGTCAATGAGCAGTTCTTC
v_call: TRBV6-5; d_call: .; clone_size: .; j_call: TRBJ1-1; cdr3_aa: CASSRPGTFREAFF; cdr3_nt: TGTGCCAGCAGCCGCCCCGGGACTTTCAGAGAAGCTTTCTTT
v_call: TRBV5-8; d_call: .; clone_size: .; j_call: TRBJ1-1; cdr3_aa: CASSSMDLKAFF; cdr3_nt: TGTGCCAGCAGCTCTATGGACCTGAAAGCTTTCTTT
v_call: TRBV5-1; d_call: .; clone_size: .; j_call: TRBJ1-2; cdr3_aa: CASSLRDQGHGYTF; cdr3_nt: TGCGCCAGCAGCTTGCGAGATCAGGGTCATGGCTACACCTTC
v_call: TRBV18; d_call: .; clone_size: .; j_call: TRBJ1-1; cdr3_aa: CASSPPGGSAFF; cdr3_nt: TGTGCCAGCTCACCCCCCGGGGGTTCAGCTTTCTTT
v_call: TRBV19; d_call: .; clone_size: once; j_call: TRBJ1-6; cdr3_aa: CASSVRGSYNSPLHF; cdr3_nt: TGTGCCAGTAGTGTCAGGGGCTCCTATAATTCACCCCTCCACTTT
v_call: TRBV9; d_call: .; clone_size: .; j_call: TRBJ2-3; cdr3_aa: CASSVSGRVLDTQYF; cdr3_nt: TGTGCCAGCAGCGTAAGTGGCCGGGTCTTAGATACGCAGTATTTT
v_call: TRBV5-6; d_call: .; clone_size: .; j_call: TRBJ2-3; cdr3_aa: CASSRKRTDTQYF; cdr3_nt: TGTGCCAGCTCACGGAAACGCACAGATACGCAGTATTTT
v_call: TRBV6-6; d_call: .; clone_size: .; j_call: TRBJ1-1; cdr3_aa: CASSLPGQTEAFF; cdr3_nt: TGTGCCAGCAGCCTACCGGGACAAACTGAAGCTTTCTTT
v_call: TRBV6-1; d_call: .; clone_size: once; j_call: TRBJ1-5; cdr3_aa: CASSLVGRQPQHF; cdr3_nt: TGTGCCAGCAGCTTGGTCGGGCGTCAGCCCCAGCATTTT
v_call: TRBV11-2; d_call: .; clone_size: .; j_call: TRBJ1-4; cdr3_aa: CASSFLGNHGEKLFF; cdr3_nt: TGTGCCAGCAGCTTTCTTGGGAACCATGGGGAAAAACTGTTTTTT
v_call: TRBV5-1; d_call: TRBD2; clone_size: .; j_call: TRBJ2-2; cdr3_aa: CASSLAAQLAGATTGELFF; cdr3_nt: TGCGCCAGCAGCTTGGCCGCCCAACTAGCGGGGGCTACGACCGGGGAGCTGTTTTTT
v_call: TRBV4-2; d_call: .; clone_size: .; j_call: TRBJ2-1; cdr3_aa: CASSQDSGWAGAPYNEQFF; cdr3_nt: TGTGCCAGCAGCCAAGATAGTGGGTGGGCGGGGGCCCCTTACAATGAGCAGTTCTTC
v_call: TRBV5-4; d_call: .; clone_size: .; j_call: TRBJ1-3; cdr3_aa: CASSLTGSGNTIYF; cdr3_nt: TGTGCCAGCAGCTTGACAGGCTCTGGAAACACCATATATTTT
v_call: TRBV5-6; d_call: .; clone_size: .; j_call: TRBJ1-2; cdr3_aa: CASSLGQGIYGYTF; cdr3_nt: TGTGCCAGCAGCTTGGGCCAGGGGATCTATGGCTACACCTTC
v_call: TRBV30; d_call: .; clone_size: .; j_call: TRBJ1-2; cdr3_aa: CAWSVGRSYTF; cdr3_nt: TGTGCCTGGAGTGTCGGTCGAAGCTACACCTTC
v_call: TRBV5-1; d_call: TRBD1; clone_size: .; j_call: TRBJ1-1; cdr3_aa: CASSLLGWIDRGNTEAFF; cdr3_nt: TGCGCCAGCAGCTTGTTGGGTTGGATCGACAGGGGGAACACTGAAGCTTTCTTT